This T cell receptor beta chain was documented in a study of chemoradiotherapy in HPV16-positive cancers. The study's findings and limits: Functional assays defining HPV-specific T cells used only a couple of HPV16-positive patients.

As to this clone: Its antigen is as yet unknown.

The V and J ends lost 5 bases and 8 bases, in that order; junction bases with no gene match: 15. This CDR3 has 16 amino acids. CDR1 is SGHAT, CDR2 FQNNGV, per germline. The table came from immunoSEQ multiplex PCR; TCRdb's copy has only in-frame clones and leaves some out. In the table there are over 15,000 clones, roughly 82% of which are singletons. The chain combines TRBV11-2 with TRBJ2-3; 8 bases agree with TRBD2. The sample was blood, taken from a patient who underwent chemoradiotherapy. This receptor was taken from a human donor with HPV-associated anogenital cancer. CDR3 in amino acids: CASSPAVAGKVGTQYF. The CDR3 bases are TGTGCCAGCAGCCCTGCGGTAGCGGGGAAAGTGGGTACGCAGTATTTT.